The present T cell receptor (beta chain) was sequenced within a study of chemoradiotherapy in HPV16-positive cancers. Produced via immunoSEQ multiplex PCR; TCRdb's table is partial and in-frame only. This table has 12,000 or so clones, around 89% appearing once. Regarding the study as a whole: Functional assays defining HPV-specific T cells used only a couple of HPV16-positive patients. For HPV16-positive patients, expanding HPV-responsive T cells associated with longer recurrence-free survival.

The V end was cut by 3 bases, the J end by 2 bases, with 23 bases between. CDR1 and CDR2 (germline): GTSNPN, SVGIG (reference sequence). The CDR3 covers 18 residues. There are a few counts of this clone. Its antigen remains unknown. The source of this sequence is a human donor with HPV-associated anogenital cancer. The specimen was obtained from a patient who underwent chemoradiotherapy. V and J are TRBV30 and TRBJ1-5; a weak D match, TRBD1 (6 bases). CDR3 nucleotide sequence: TGTGCCTGGAGCCGGGGCACAGGGATTGGTTTGCGCAATCAGCCCCAGCATTTT. This gives the protein CAWSRGTGIGLRNQPQHF.